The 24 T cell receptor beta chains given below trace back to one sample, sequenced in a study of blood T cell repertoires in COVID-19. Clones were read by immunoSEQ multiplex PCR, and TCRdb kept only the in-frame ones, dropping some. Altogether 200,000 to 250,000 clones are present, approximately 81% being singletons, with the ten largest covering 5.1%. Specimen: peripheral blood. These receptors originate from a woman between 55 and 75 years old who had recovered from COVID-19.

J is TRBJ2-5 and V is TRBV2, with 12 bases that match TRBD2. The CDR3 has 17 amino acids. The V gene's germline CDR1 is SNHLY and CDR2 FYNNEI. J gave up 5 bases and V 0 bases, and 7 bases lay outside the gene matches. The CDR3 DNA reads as TGTGCCAGCAGTGAAGCCCGACTAGCGGGGGATGATGAGACCCAGTACTTC. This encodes CASSEARLAGDDETQYF.

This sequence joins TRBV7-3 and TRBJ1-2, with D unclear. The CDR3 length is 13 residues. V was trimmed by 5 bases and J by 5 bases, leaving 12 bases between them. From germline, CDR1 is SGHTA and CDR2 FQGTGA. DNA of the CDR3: TGTGCCAGCAGCCCCTACAGAGATTATGGCTACACCTTC. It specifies CASSPYRDYGYTF.

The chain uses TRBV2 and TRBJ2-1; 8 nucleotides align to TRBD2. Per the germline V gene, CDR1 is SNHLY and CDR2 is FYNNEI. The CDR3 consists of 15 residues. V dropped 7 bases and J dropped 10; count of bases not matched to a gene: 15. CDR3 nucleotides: TGTGCCAGCACCTTAACGGGGGGGGCCCTTAGGGAGCAGTTCTTC. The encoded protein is CASTLTGGALREQFF. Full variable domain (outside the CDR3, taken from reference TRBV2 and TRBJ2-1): EPEVTQTPSHQVTQMGQEVILRCVPISNHLYFYWYRQILGQKVEFLVSFYNNEISEKSEIFDDQFSVERPDGSNFTLKIRSTKLEDSAMYFCASTLTGGALREQFFGPGTRLTVL.

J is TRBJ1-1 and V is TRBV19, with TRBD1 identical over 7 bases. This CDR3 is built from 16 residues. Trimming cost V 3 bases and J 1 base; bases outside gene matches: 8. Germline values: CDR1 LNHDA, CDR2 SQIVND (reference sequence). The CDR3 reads CASSMVQQGPNTEAFF. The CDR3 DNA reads TGTGCCAGTAGTATGGTGCAACAGGGGCCGAACACTGAAGCTTTCTTT.

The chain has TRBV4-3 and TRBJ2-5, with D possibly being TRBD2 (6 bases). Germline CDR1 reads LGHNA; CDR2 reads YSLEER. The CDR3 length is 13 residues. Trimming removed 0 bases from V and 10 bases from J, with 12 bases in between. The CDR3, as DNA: TGCGCCAGCAGCCAAGAGATCAGGCGGGACCAGTACTTC. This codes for CASSQEIRRDQYF.

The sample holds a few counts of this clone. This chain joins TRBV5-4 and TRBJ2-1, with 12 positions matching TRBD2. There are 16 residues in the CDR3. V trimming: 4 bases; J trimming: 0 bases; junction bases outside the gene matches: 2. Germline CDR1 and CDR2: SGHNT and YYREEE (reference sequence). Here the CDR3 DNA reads TGTGCCAGCAGCGCGGGACTAGCGGGCTCCTACAATGAGCAGTTCTTC. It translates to CASSAGLAGSYNEQFF.

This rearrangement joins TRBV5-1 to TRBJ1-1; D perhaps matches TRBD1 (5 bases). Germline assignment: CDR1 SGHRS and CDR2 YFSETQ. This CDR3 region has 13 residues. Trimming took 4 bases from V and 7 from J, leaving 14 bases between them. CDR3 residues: CASSRDSPHEAFF. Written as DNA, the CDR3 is TGCGCCAGCAGCCGTGACAGTCCGCATGAAGCTTTCTTT.

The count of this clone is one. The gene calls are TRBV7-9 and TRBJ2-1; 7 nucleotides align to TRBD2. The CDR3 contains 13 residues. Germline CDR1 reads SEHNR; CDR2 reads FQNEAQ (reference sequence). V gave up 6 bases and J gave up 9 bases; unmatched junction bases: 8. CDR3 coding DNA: TGTGCCAGCAGTTTGAGCGGGGTTACTGAGCAGTTCTTC. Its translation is CASSLSGVTEQFF. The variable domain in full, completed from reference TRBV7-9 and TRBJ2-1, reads DTGVSQNPRHKITKRGQNVTFRCDPISEHNRLYWYRQTLGQGPEFLTYFQNEAQLEKSRLLSDRFSAERPKGSFSTLEIQRTEQGDSAMYLCASSLSGVTEQFFGPGTRLTVL.

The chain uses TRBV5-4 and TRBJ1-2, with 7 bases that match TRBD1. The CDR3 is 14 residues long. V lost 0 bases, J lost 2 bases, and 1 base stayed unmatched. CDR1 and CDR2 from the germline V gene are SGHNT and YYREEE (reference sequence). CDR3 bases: TGTGCCAGCAGCTTGGTGGACAGGAACTATGGCTACACCTTC. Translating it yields CASSLVDRNYGYTF. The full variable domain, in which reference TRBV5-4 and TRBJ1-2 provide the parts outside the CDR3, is ETGVTQSPTHLIKTRGQQVTLRCSSQSGHNTVSWYQQALGQGPQFIFQYYREEENGRGNFPPRFSGLQFPNYSSELNVNALELDDSALYLCASSLVDRNYGYTFGSGTRLTVV.

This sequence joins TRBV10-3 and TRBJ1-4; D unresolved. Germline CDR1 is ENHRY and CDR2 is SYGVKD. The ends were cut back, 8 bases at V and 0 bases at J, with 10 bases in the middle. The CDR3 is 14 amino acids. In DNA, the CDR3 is TGTGCCATCGGAGAATTGGCAACTAATGAAAAACTGTTTTTT. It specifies CAIGELATNEKLFF.

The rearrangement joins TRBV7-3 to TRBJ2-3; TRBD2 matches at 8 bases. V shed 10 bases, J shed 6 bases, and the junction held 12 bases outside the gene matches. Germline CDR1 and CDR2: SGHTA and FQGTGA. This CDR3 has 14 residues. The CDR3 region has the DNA TGTGCCACTTCGACCGGACTAGCCACTGATACGCAGTATTTT. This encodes CATSTGLATDTQYF.

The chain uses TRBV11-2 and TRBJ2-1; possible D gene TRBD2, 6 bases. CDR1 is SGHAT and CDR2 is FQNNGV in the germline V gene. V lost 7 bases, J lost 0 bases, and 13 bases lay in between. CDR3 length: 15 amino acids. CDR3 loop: CASTLDGSSYNEQFF. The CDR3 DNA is TGTGCCAGCACACTGGACGGGAGCTCCTACAATGAGCAGTTCTTC.

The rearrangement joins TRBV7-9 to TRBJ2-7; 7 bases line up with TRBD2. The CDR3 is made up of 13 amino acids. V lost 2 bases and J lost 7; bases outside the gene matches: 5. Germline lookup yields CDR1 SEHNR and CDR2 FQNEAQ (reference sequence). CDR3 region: CASSLSVAGEQYF. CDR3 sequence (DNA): TGTGCCAGCAGCTTATCGGTAGCGGGTGAGCAGTACTTC.

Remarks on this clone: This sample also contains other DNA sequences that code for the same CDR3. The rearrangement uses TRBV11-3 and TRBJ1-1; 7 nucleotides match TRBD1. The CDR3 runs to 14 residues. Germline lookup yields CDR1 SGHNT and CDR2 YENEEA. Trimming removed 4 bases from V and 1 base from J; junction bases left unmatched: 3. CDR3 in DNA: TGTGCCAGCAGCTCAGGGGGAGGGAACACTGAAGCTTTCTTT. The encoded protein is CASSSGGGNTEAFF.

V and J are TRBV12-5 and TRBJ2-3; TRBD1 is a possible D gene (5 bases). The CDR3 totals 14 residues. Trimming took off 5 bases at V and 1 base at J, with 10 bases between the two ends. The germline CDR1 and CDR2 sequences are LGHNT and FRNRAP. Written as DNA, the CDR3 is TGTGCTAGTGGTCCCCCGACAGGCACAGATACGCAGTATTTT. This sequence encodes CASGPPTGTDTQYF.

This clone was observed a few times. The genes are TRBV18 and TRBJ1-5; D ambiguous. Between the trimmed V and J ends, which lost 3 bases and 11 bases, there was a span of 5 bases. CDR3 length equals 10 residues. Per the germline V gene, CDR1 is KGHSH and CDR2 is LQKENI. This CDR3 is CASSPQTQHF. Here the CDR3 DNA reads TGTGCCAGCTCACCTCAAACCCAGCATTTT.

CDR3 region: CASSLGRAVTEAFF. The CDR3 DNA reads TGCGCCAGCAGCTTGGGCAGGGCGGTAACTGAAGCTTTCTTT. J is TRBJ1-1 and V is TRBV5-1; D may be TRBD1 (5 bases). Germline V gene sequence: CDR1 SGHRS, CDR2 YFSETQ. V lost 0 bases to trimming and J lost 5 bases, with 11 bases between them. CDR3 size: 14 residues.

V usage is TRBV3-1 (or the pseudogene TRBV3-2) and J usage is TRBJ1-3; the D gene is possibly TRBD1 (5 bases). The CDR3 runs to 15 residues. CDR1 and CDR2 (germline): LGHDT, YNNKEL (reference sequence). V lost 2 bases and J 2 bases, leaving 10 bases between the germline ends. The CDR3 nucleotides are TGTGCCAGCAGCCAATCTCGCAGGGCTGGAAACACCATATATTTT. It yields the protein CASSQSRRAGNTIYF.

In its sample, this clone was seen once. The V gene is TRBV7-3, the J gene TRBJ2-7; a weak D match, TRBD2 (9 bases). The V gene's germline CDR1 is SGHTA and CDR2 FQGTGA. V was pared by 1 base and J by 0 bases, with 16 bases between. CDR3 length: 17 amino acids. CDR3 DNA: TGTGCCAGCAGCTTAAAGCGGGGGGACAGGAGCTCCTACGAGCAGTACTTC. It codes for CASSLKRGDRSSYEQYF.

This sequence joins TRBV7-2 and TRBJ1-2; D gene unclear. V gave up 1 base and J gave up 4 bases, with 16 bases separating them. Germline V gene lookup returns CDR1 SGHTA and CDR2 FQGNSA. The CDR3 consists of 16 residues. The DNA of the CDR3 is TGTGCCAGCAGCTTAGACCGGGATTCCTCGAGCTATGGCTACACCTTC. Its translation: CASSLDRDSSSYGYTF. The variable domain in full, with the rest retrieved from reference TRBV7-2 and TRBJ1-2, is GAGVSQSPSNKVTEKGKDVELRCDPISGHTALYWYRQSLGQGLEFLIYFQGNSAPDKSGLPSDRFSAERTGGSVSTLTIQRTQQEDSAVYLCASSLDRDSSSYGYTFGSGTRLTVV.

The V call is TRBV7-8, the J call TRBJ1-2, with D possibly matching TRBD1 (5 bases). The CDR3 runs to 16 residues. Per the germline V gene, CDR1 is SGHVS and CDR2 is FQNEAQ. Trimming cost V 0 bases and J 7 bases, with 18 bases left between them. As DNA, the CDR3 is TGTGCCAGCAGCTTAGCGCTTGGCCCGGGGGTGGGTGGCTACACCTTC. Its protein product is CASSLALGPGVGGYTF.

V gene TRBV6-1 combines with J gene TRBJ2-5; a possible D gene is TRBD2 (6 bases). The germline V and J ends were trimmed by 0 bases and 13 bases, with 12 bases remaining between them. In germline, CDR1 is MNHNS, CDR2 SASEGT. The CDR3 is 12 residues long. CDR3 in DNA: TGTGCCAGCAGTGAAGCGAGGAGGGCGCGGTACTTC. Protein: CASSEARRARYF.

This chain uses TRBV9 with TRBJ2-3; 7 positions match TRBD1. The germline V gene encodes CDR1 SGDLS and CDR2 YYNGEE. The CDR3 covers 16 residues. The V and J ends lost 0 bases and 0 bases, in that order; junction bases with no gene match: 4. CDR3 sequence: CASSVAGGLSTDTQYF. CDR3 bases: TGTGCCAGCAGCGTAGCAGGGGGTCTTAGCACAGATACGCAGTATTTT.

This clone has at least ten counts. This CDR3 is CASSLSNYEQYF. The CDR3 nucleotides are TGTGCCAGCAGCTTAAGCAACTACGAGCAGTACTTC. This sequence joins TRBV13 and TRBJ2-7; D gene unclear. Germline V gene lookup returns CDR1 PRHDT and CDR2 FYEKMQ (reference sequence). The V end lost 2 bases, the J end lost 3 bases, and 5 bases lay between the germline ends. The CDR3 loop spans 12 amino acids.